This T cell receptor beta chain appears in the sequencing data of a study of lymphopenia after photon versus proton radiotherapy. Turning to this clone: Its specificity is unknown.

Using immunoSEQ multiplex PCR, the repertoire was profiled, and TCRdb retains in-frame clones only, with some absent. The sample lists 45,000 to 65,000 clones, approximately 92% seen once, with over 15% in the top ten. Overall study results and limits: Proton therapy kept repertoires fairly stable, unlike photons, which gained effector/memory cells. Post-nadir TCR diversity decline inversely tracked overall survival among those who died. After lymphocyte nadir, photon-treated repertoires showed oligoclonal expansion, especially CD8+ Temra. Only patients who died were analyzed for survival; proton advantage is unproven.

This CDR3 has 13 residues. V was cut by 5 bases and J by 9 bases, with 14 bases left in between. CDR1 is SGHTA and CDR2 is FQGNSA in the germline V gene. The sequence was collected from a woman between 40 and 50 years old with cholangiocarcinoma. The J gene is TRBJ1-5, the V gene TRBV7-2; D is unclear. The sequenced sample was peripheral blood, obtained from a patient treated with photon-based radiotherapy. CDR3 amino acids: CASSLSAVSPQHF. The CDR3 nucleotides read TGTGCCAGCAGCCTCTCTGCGGTATCGCCCCAGCATTTT.